The 23 T cell receptor beta chains given below trace back to one sample, sequenced in a study of blood T cell repertoires in COVID-19. TCRdb's table, derived via immunoSEQ multiplex PCR, lists solely in-frame clones and lacks some. The data show 120,000 or so clones, over 60% seen once. The sample consisted of peripheral blood. The receptors were sampled from a woman older than 75 with acute or convalescent COVID-19.

There are a few counts of this clone. V gene TRBV4-3 combines with J gene TRBJ2-4; a weak D match, TRBD2 (5 bases). The germline CDR1 and CDR2 sequences are LGHNA and YSLEER. The CDR3 has 15 residues. Trimming stripped 0 bases from V and 0 bases from J, with 6 bases between. CDR3 DNA: TGCGCCAGCAGCCAAGACGGACTAGCCAAAAACATTCAGTACTTC. Protein sequence: CASSQDGLAKNIQYF.

The chain couples TRBV10-3 to TRBJ1-2; D is unresolved. CDR1 is ENHRY and CDR2 is SYGVKD in the germline V gene. Deletions cut 0 bases from V and 8 bases from J, with 16 bases between. This CDR3 contains 15 residues. The CDR3 sequence is CAISESQQTLLGYTF. The CDR3 DNA reads as TGTGCCATCAGTGAGTCACAGCAGACCCTTTTGGGCTACACCTTC.

The chain uses TRBV30 and TRBJ2-2; 10 bases align to TRBD2. Per the germline V gene, CDR1 is GTSNPN and CDR2 is SVGIG (reference sequence). The CDR3 spans 15 residues. The junction had 10 bases not matched to a gene; V was cut back by 5 bases and J by 7 bases. The CDR3 bases are TGTGCCTGGTTCCTCAGCGGGGGGGCGGTCGGGGAGCTGTTTTTT. It yields the protein CAWFLSGGAVGELFF.

This rearrangement joins TRBV12-3 or TRBV12-4 to TRBJ2-2, with D uncertain. Trimming took 3 bases from V and 7 from J, leaving 6 bases between them. The CDR3 has 12 amino acids. DNA for the CDR3: TGTGCCAGCAGTTTTACAAACGGGGAGCTGTTTTTT. It specifies CASSFTNGELFF.

This clone occurred a few times. This sequence joins TRBV2 and TRBJ1-3; tentatively, D is TRBD1 (6 bases). The CDR3 runs to 16 residues. CDR1 and CDR2 (germline): SNHLY, FYNNEI. V dropped 6 bases and J dropped 0 bases, with 15 bases sitting between them. The CDR3 reads CASSIYTGSSGNTIYF. The CDR3 DNA is TGTGCCAGCAGCATTTACACAGGGAGCTCTGGAAACACCATATATTTT.

The rearrangement joins TRBV9 to TRBJ2-5; D not resolved. This CDR3 has 13 amino acids. Trimming pared 1 base from V and 1 base from J, leaving 5 bases between. CDR1 SGDLS and CDR2 YYNGEE come from the germline V gene. DNA of the CDR3: TGTGCCAGCAGCGTATCAGGCCAAGAGACCCAGTACTTC. Its translation is CASSVSGQETQYF.

The chain has TRBV7-9 and TRBJ2-5; TRBD1 aligns across 10 bases. CDR1 and CDR2 (germline): SEHNR, FQNEAQ (reference sequence). V lost 5 bases and J lost 1; bases outside the gene matches: 4. The CDR3 is 15 amino acids. CDR3 in DNA: TGTGCCAGCAGCCGGCGGACAGGGGGCCAAGAGACCCAGTACTTC. Translation gives CASSRRTGGQETQYF.

In regard to this clone: Additional DNA sequences in this sample encode the identical CDR3. The gene calls are TRBV3-1 (or the pseudogene TRBV3-2) and TRBJ2-5; 12 positions match TRBD2. Germline values: CDR1 LGHDT, CDR2 YNNKEL (reference sequence). V was clipped by 0 bases and J by 5 bases; unmatched bases: 1. The CDR3 is made up of 15 amino acids. The CDR3 DNA reads as TGTGCCAGCAGCCAAGATACTAGCGGGGGGGAGACCCAGTACTTC. Translation: CASSQDTSGGETQYF.

The chain couples TRBV5-1 to TRBJ2-1; no definite D call. Trimming shortened V by 4 bases and J by 7 bases, and 9 bases separated the two germline ends. Germline V gene sequence: CDR1 SGHRS, CDR2 YFSETQ. The length of the CDR3 is 12 residues. CDR3 sequence reads: CASSTTLNEQFF. DNA of the CDR3: TGCGCCAGCAGCACTACTCTAAATGAGCAGTTCTTC. The full variable domain, in which reference TRBV5-1 and TRBJ2-1 provide the parts outside the CDR3, is KAGVTQTPRYLIKTRGQQVTLSCSPISGHRSVSWYQQTPGQGLQFLFEYFSETQRNKGNFPGRFSGRQFSNSRSEMNVSTLELGDSALYLCASSTTLNEQFFGPGTRLTVL.

The CDR3, as DNA: TGCGCCAGCAGCCCCCTACTAGCATACGAGCAGTACTTC. Translated: CASSPLLAYEQYF. The chain employs TRBV5-1 and TRBJ2-7; possible D gene TRBD2, 6 bases. V dropped 4 bases and J dropped 4 bases, with 12 bases sitting between them. Per germline, CDR1 SGHRS and CDR2 YFSETQ. This CDR3 has 13 residues.

J is TRBJ1-4 and V is TRBV7-9; TRBD1 agrees at 7 bases. This CDR3 spans 13 amino acids. Germline trimming cut 5 bases from V and 7 bases from J; bases unmatched to any gene: 4. CDR1 and CDR2 from the germline V gene are SEHNR and FQNEAQ (reference sequence). CDR3 sequence reads: CASSPGQTEKLFF. The CDR3 DNA sequence: TGTGCCAGCAGCCCGGGACAGACTGAAAAACTGTTTTTT.

There are a few counts of this clone. The gene calls are TRBV5-1 and TRBJ2-5, with D unclear. Trimming removed 0 bases at V and 5 bases at J, with 5 bases between. The CDR3 runs to 12 residues. The germline V gene encodes CDR1 SGHRS and CDR2 YFSETQ. As DNA, the CDR3 is TGCGCCAGCAGCTTGGTACGGGAGACCCAGTACTTC. Amino acids: CASSLVRETQYF.

The chain has TRBV11-2 and TRBJ1-5; no firm D call. This CDR3 is built from 13 residues. V was pared by 1 base and J by 4 bases, with 5 bases between. Germline CDR1 SGHAT, CDR2 FQNNGV. The CDR3 nucleotides are TGTGCCAGCAGCTTAGCGGGGAATCAGCCCCAGCATTTT. It yields the protein CASSLAGNQPQHF.

The rearrangement joins TRBV30 to TRBJ2-6; D gene uncertain. Germline values: CDR1 GTSNPN, CDR2 SVGIG (reference sequence). V was cut by 0 bases and J by 0 bases, with 18 bases left in between. The CDR3 loop spans 19 amino acids. In DNA form, the CDR3 reads TGTGCCTGGAGTGTACTATGGTCTAGGTCCCCCTCTGGGGCCAACGTCCTGACTTTC. As protein: CAWSVLWSRSPSGANVLTF.

This chain uses TRBV18 with TRBJ1-5; a possible D gene is TRBD1 (5 bases). CDR3 length: 14 residues. The V end lost 3 bases, the J end lost 9 bases, and 15 bases lay between the germline ends. CDR1 and CDR2 (germline): KGHSH, LQKENI. The CDR3 protein is CASSPTQARSPQHF. The DNA for the CDR3 is TGTGCCAGCTCACCGACACAGGCCCGTTCGCCCCAGCATTTT. Looking up the rest from reference TRBV18 and TRBJ1-5 gives the full variable domain: NAGVMQNPRHLVRRRGQEARLRCSPMKGHSHVYWYRQLPEEGLKFMVYLQKENIIDESGMPKERFSAEFPKEGPSILRIQQVVRGDSAAYFCASSPTQARSPQHFGDGTRLSIL.

This clone has a handful of counts. The V and J genes are TRBV10-3 and TRBJ2-3; TRBD2 might be the D (5 bases). Between the trimmed V and J ends, which lost 7 bases and 5 bases, there was a span of 10 bases. The germline gives CDR1 ENHRY, CDR2 SYGVKD. The CDR3 has 12 residues. CDR3 nucleotide sequence: TGTGCCATCACGGACTTATTAGATACGCAGTATTTT. As protein: CAITDLLDTQYF.

This chain links TRBV7-2 with TRBJ2-7; 16 bases are shared with TRBD2. Per germline, CDR1 SGHTA and CDR2 FQGNSA. V lost 5 bases and J lost 5; bases outside the gene matches: 6. The CDR3 consists of 16 residues. The CDR3 reads CASSAGTSGRDDEQYF. The CDR3 DNA is TGTGCCAGCAGCGCCGGGACTAGCGGGAGGGATGACGAGCAGTACTTC.

The chain links TRBV11-2 to TRBJ2-1, with TRBD2 matching 10 bases. CDR1 is SGHAT and CDR2 is FQNNGV in the germline V gene. V lost 6 bases and J lost 6; bases outside the gene matches: 8. The length of the CDR3 is 15 residues. Here the CDR3 reads CASRVGLAVANEQFF. The CDR3 coding sequence is TGTGCCAGCAGGGTCGGACTAGCGGTGGCCAATGAGCAGTTCTTC.

V is TRBV5-1 and J is TRBJ2-1, with TRBD1 matching 10 bases. The V gene end was trimmed by 5 bases and the J gene end by 4 bases; junction bases not matched to a gene: 6. The CDR3 spans 15 residues. Germline CDR1 SGHRS, CDR2 YFSETQ. The CDR3 nucleotides are TGCGCCAGCAGGCCTCCGGGACAGGGGTACAATGAGCAGTTCTTC. This translates into CASRPPGQGYNEQFF.

This clone was counted a few times. This chain uses TRBV10-2 with TRBJ1-5; 8 nucleotides line up with TRBD1. CDR3 length: 15 amino acids. CDR1 is WSHSY and CDR2 is SAAADI in the germline V gene. V lost 4 bases to trimming and J lost 6 bases; unmatched junction nucleotides: 8. Here the CDR3 reads CASSAGQGPSQPQHF. For the CDR3, the DNA is TGCGCCAGCAGTGCTGGACAGGGCCCTTCTCAGCCCCAGCATTTT.

V is TRBV7-9 and J is TRBJ2-3; D is ambiguous. Germline V gives CDR1 SEHNR, CDR2 FQNEAQ (reference sequence). The CDR3 has 15 residues. Trimming took off 2 bases at V and 0 bases at J, with 9 bases between the two ends. CDR3 sequence reads: CASSLTETSTDTQYF. The CDR3 DNA is TGTGCCAGCAGCTTAACTGAGACTAGCACAGATACGCAGTATTTT.

V and J are TRBV2 and TRBJ1-2, with D unresolved. The CDR3 loop spans 13 amino acids. Germline V gene data show CDR1 as SNHLY and CDR2 as FYNNEI. Trimming left V 6 bases short and J 8 bases short, with 16 bases between. The CDR3 sequence is CASSPLEGWGYTF. The CDR3 DNA follows: TGTGCCAGCAGCCCACTGGAGGGCTGGGGCTACACCTTC.

The rearrangement links TRBV5-8 to TRBJ2-5; 7 bases map to TRBD1. Germline CDR1 and CDR2: SGHTS and YDEGEE. The CDR3 has 14 residues. Trimming cost V 4 bases and J 2 bases; bases outside gene matches: 5. For the CDR3, the DNA is TGTGCCAGCAGCCACCAGGACAGGCAAGAGACCCAGTACTTC. Its protein product is CASSHQDRQETQYF. The variable domain in full, with the rest retrieved from reference TRBV5-8 and TRBJ2-5, is EAGVTQSPTHLIKTRGQQATLRCSPISGHTSVYWYQQALGLGLQFLLWYDEGEERNRGNFPPRFSGRQFPNYSSELNVNALELEDSALYLCASSHQDRQETQYFGPGTRLLVL.